The clone carrying this T cell receptor (beta chain) was observed a handful of times. Antigen: not known. The data were produced by immunoSEQ multiplex PCR, yet TCRdb's version contains in-frame clones alone and is incomplete. The table includes tens of thousands of clones, roughly 83% detected once. This record belongs to a study of T cells in localized non-small cell lung cancer. Study-wide results and limits: Prolonged overall survival went with higher T cell density in the blood.

There are 14 residues in the CDR3. From germline, CDR1 is GTSNPN and CDR2 SVGIG (reference sequence). V was clipped by 3 bases and J by 1 base, with 12 bases between them. The V and J genes are TRBV30 and TRBJ1-1; perhaps TRBD1 as D (5 bases). The sample here was peripheral blood mononuclear cells, taken before any cancer treatment. The TCR was taken from a man between 40 and 70 years old with stage III lung adenocarcinoma. CDR3 coding DNA: TGTGCCTGGAGGCCAGGGTATTCGAACACTGAAGCTTTCTTT. Amino acid sequence: CAWRPGYSNTEAFF.